This entry concerns a single T cell receptor (beta chain). This sample stems from a study of radiotherapy plus CTLA-4 blockade in lung cancer. Germline CDR1 and CDR2: SGHTA and FQGNSA. Trimming took 3 bases from V and 1 from J; bases not matched to a gene: 6. The CDR3 consists of 17 residues. Repertoires were generated with immunoSEQ multiplex PCR, while TCRdb's copy carries only in-frame clones and drops some. The repertoire holds about 19,000 clones, with roughly 83% as singletons. The V and J genes are TRBV7-2 and TRBJ2-6; 7 bases map to TRBD2. The sample in question was peripheral blood, obtained from a patient treated with radiotherapy plus ipilimumab. The source of this sequence is a human donor with non-small cell lung cancer whose response to radiotherapy plus ipilimumab could not be evaluated. The CDR3 loop is CASSFSGGSSGANVLTF. The DNA of the CDR3 is TGTGCCAGCAGCTTTTCGGGAGGCTCGTCTGGGGCCAACGTCCTGACTTTC.